The sequence of this T cell receptor beta chain was determined in a study of blood T cell repertoires in COVID-19. On the study more broadly: Sites across the United States, Italy and Spain contributed samples from acute and convalescent COVID-19. The cDNA or gDNA used as material had been derived from T cells, B-cell-depleted T cells, or PBMCs.

V was cut by 3 bases and J by 9 bases, with 12 bases left in between. Per germline, CDR1 SGHDN and CDR2 FVKESK. This CDR3 region has 14 residues. Per the original methods: Quantification of nucleated cells was approximated via reference gene primer amplification. The table came from immunoSEQ multiplex PCR; TCRdb's copy has only in-frame clones and leaves some out. The V and J calls and clone size are taken from that table; D and trimming were inferred from the DNA. The sample lists about 220,000 clones; 60% to 85% were seen once. Sequencing input: peripheral blood. The rearrangement links TRBV14 to TRBJ1-6, with a weak D call TRBD1 (6 bases). The TCR sequence derives from a woman in her 70s with acute or convalescent COVID-19. This CDR3 is CASSQARGGSPLHF. CDR3 DNA sequence: TGTGCCAGCAGCCAGGCTAGGGGGGGTTCACCCCTCCACTTT.